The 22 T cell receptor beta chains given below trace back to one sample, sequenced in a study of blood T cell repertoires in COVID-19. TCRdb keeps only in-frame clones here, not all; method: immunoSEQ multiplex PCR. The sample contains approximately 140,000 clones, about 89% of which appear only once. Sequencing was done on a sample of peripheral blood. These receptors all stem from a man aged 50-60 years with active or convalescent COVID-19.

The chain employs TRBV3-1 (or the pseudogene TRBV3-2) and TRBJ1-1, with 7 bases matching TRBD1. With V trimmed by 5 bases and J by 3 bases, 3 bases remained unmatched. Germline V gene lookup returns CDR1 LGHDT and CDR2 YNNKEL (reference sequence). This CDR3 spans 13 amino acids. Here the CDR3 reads CASSTGEDTEAFF. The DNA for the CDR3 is TGTGCCAGCAGCACAGGGGAGGACACTGAAGCTTTCTTT.

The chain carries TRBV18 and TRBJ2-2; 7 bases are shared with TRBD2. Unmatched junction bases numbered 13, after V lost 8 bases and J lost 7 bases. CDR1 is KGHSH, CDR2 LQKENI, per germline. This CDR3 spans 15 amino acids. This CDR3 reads CASQGTNLEVGELFF. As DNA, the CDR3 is TGTGCCAGCCAAGGGACTAACCTGGAAGTCGGGGAGCTGTTTTTT.

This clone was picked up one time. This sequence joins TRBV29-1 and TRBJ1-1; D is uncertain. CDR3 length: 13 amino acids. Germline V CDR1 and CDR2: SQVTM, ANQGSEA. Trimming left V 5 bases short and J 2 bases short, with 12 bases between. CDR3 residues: CSVIQNSNTEAFF. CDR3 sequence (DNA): TGCAGCGTTATTCAGAATTCAAACACTGAAGCTTTCTTT.

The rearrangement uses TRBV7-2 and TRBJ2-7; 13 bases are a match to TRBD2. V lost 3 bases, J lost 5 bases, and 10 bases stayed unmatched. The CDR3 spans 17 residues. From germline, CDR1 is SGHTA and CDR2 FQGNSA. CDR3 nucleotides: TGTGCCAGCAGCTTGGGACTAGCGGGGATCAGGGCAAACGAGCAGTACTTC. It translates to CASSLGLAGIRANEQYF.

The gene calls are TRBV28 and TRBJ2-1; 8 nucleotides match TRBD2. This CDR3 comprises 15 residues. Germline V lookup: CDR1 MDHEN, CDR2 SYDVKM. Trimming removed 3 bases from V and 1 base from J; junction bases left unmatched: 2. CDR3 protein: CASSFSGISYNEQFF. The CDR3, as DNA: TGTGCCAGCAGTTTTAGCGGGATTTCCTACAATGAGCAGTTCTTC.

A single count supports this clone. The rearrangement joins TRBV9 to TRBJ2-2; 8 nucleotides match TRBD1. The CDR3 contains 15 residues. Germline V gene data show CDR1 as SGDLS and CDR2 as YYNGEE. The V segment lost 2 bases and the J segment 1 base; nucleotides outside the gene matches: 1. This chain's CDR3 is CASSVDRVNTGELFF. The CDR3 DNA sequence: TGTGCCAGCAGCGTGGACAGGGTGAACACCGGGGAGCTGTTTTTT.

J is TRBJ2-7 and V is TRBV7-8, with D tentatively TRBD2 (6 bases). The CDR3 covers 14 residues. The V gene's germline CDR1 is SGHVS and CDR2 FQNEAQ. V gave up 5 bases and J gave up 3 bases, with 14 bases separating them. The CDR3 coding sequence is TGTGCCAGCAGCCCCTGGGGACTTAACTACGAGCAGTACTTC. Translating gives CASSPWGLNYEQYF. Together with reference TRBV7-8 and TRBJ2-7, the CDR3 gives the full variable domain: GAGVSQSPRYKVAKRGQDVALRCDPISGHVSLFWYQQALGQGPEFLTYFQNEAQLDKSGLPSDRFFAERPEGSVSTLKIQRTQQEDSAVYLCASSPWGLNYEQYFGPGTRLTVT.

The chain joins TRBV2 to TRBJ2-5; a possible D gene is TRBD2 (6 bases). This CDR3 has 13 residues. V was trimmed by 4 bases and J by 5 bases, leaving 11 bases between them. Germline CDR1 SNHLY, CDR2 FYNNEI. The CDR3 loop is CASSGGLTETQYF. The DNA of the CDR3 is TGTGCCAGCAGTGGTGGACTAACGGAGACCCAGTACTTC.

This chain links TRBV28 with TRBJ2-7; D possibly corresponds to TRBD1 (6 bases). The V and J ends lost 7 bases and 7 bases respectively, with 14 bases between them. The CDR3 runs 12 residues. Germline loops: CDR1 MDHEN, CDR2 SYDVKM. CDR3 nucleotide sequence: TGTGCCAGCACCTCGCAGCAGGGGGAGCAGTACTTC. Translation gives CASTSQQGEQYF.

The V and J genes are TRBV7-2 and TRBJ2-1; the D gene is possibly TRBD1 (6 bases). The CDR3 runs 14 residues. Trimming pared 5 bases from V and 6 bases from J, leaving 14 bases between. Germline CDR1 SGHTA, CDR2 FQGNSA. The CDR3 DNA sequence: TGTGCCAGCAGCCCCGGGACAACCCCCAATGAGCAGTTCTTC. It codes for CASSPGTTPNEQFF. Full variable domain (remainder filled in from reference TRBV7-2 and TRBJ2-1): GAGVSQSPSNKVTEKGKDVELRCDPISGHTALYWYRQSLGQGLEFLIYFQGNSAPDKSGLPSDRFSAERTGGSVSTLTIQRTQQEDSAVYLCASSPGTTPNEQFFGPGTRLTVL.

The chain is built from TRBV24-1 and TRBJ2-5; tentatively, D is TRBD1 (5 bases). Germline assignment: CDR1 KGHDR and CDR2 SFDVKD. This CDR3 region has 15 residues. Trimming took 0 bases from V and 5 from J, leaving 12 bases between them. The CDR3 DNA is TGTGCCACCAGTGATTTGTTCCAGGGTGGGGAGACCCAGTACTTC. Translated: CATSDLFQGGETQYF.

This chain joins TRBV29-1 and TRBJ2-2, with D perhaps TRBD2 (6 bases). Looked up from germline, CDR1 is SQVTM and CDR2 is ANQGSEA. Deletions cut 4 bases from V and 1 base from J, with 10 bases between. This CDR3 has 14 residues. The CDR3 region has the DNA TGCAGCGTTGGTTCGCGGGAGAACACCGGGGAGCTGTTTTTT. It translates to CSVGSRENTGELFF.

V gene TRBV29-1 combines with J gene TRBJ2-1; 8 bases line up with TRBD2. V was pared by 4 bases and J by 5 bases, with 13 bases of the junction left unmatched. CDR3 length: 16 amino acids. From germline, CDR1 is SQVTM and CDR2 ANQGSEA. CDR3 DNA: TGCAGCGTTGTGGGGACTAGAGTTCGGGATCACAATGAGCAGTTCTTC. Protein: CSVVGTRVRDHNEQFF.

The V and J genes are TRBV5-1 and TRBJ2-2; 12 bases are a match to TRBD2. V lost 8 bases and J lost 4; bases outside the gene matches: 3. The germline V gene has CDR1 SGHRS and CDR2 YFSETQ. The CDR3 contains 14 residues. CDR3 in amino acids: CASRLAGVTGELFF. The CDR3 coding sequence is TGCGCCAGTAGACTAGCGGGAGTCACCGGGGAGCTGTTTTTT. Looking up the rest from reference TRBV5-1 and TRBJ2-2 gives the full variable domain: KAGVTQTPRYLIKTRGQQVTLSCSPISGHRSVSWYQQTPGQGLQFLFEYFSETQRNKGNFPGRFSGRQFSNSRSEMNVSTLELGDSALYLCASRLAGVTGELFFGEGSRLTVL.

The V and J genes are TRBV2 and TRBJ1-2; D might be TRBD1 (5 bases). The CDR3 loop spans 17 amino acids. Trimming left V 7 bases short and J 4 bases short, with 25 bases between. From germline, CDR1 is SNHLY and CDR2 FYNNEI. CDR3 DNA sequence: TGTGCCAGCACCCGAACCGGCCAGGGCCAATTTGTCTATGGCTACACCTTC. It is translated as CASTRTGQGQFVYGYTF. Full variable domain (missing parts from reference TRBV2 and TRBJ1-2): EPEVTQTPSHQVTQMGQEVILRCVPISNHLYFYWYRQILGQKVEFLVSFYNNEISEKSEIFDDQFSVERPDGSNFTLKIRSTKLEDSAMYFCASTRTGQGQFVYGYTFGSGTRLTVV.

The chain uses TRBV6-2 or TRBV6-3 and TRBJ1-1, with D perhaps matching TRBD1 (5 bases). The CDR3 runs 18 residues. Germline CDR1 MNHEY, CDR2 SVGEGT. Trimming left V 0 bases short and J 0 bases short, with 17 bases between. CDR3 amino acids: CASSYSSGVYWVNTEAFF. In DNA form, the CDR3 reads TGTGCCAGCAGTTACTCCTCGGGGGTATATTGGGTGAACACTGAAGCTTTCTTT.

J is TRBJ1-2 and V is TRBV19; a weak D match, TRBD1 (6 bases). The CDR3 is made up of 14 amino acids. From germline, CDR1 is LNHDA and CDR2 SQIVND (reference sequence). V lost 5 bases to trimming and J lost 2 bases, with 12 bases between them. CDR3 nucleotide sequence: TGTGCCAGTAGTGACCGACAGGAGAACTATGGCTACACCTTC. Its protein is CASSDRQENYGYTF.

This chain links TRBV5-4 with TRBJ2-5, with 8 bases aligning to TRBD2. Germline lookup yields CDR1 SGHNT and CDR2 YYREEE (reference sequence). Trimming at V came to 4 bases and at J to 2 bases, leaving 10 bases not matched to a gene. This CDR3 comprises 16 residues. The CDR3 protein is CASSVAIAGRQETQYF. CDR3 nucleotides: TGTGCCAGCAGCGTAGCAATAGCGGGGAGACAAGAGACCCAGTACTTC.

For the CDR3, the DNA is TGTGCCAGCAGCTTGGGACAGTATGGCTACACCTTC. This sequence encodes CASSLGQYGYTF. The chain is built from TRBV11-1 and TRBJ1-2; 7 bases are a match to TRBD1. This CDR3 spans 12 amino acids. J lost 5 bases, V lost 3 bases, and 0 bases had no gene match. Germline V CDR1 and CDR2: SGHAT, FQDESV (reference sequence).

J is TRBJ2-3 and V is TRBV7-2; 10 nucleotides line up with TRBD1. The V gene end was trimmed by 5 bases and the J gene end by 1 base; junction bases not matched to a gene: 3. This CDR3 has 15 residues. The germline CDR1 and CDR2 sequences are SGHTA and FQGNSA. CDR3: CASSPGTGGTDTQYF. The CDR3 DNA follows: TGTGCCAGCAGCCCCGGGACAGGGGGCACAGATACGCAGTATTTT.

CDR3 sequence reads: CASSVTGGTEKLFF. As DNA, the CDR3 is TGTGCCAGCAGCGTAACAGGGGGCACTGAAAAACTGTTTTTT. V and J are TRBV9 and TRBJ1-4; 9 nucleotides line up with TRBD1. Trimming took 1 base from V and 7 from J; bases not matched to a gene: 2. Germline CDR1 is SGDLS and CDR2 is YYNGEE. The CDR3 loop spans 14 amino acids.

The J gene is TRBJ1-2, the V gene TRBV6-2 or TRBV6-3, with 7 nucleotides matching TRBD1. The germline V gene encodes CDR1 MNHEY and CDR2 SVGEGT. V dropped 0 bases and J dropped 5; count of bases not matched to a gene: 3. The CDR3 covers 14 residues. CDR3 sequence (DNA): TGTGCCAGCAGTTACTCCCGGGACAGTTATGGCTACACCTTC. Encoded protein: CASSYSRDSYGYTF.